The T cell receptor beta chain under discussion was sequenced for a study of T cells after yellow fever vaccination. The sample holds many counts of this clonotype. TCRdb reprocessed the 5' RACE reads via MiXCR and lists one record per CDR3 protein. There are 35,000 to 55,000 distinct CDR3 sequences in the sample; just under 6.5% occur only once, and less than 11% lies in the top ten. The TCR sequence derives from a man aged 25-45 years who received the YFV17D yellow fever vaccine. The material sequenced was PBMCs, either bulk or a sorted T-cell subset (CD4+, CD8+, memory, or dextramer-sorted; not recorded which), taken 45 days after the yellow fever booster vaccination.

CDR3 residues: CASTFTPLVGFDRVEQYF. As DNA, the CDR3 is TGTGCCAGCACCTTCACACCTCTTGTCGGGTTCGACAGGGTCGAGCAGTACTTC. This rearrangement joins TRBV6-2 or TRBV6-3 to TRBJ2-7, with 7 bases fitting TRBD1. The CDR3 contains 18 residues. Germline assignment: CDR1 MNHEY and CDR2 SVGEGT. Unmatched junction bases numbered 24, after V lost 7 bases and J lost 6 bases.